One sample yielded the 27 T cell receptor beta chains listed below, sequenced in a study of cytomegalovirus exposure and HLA in healthy donors. PCR employed 60 Vbeta and 13 Jbeta primers. Profiled with immunoSEQ multiplex PCR; TCRdb holds only in-frame clones, not every one. The listing records approximately 110,000 clones. The sample comprised PBMCs. The receptors originated from a man aged 18 to 30 in good health and CMV-seronegative.

The chain uses TRBV4-2 and TRBJ2-7; 7 bases match TRBD1. The CDR3 runs to 16 residues. Germline loops: CDR1 LGHNA, CDR2 YNFKEQ. The V and J ends lost 4 bases and 3 bases, in that order; junction bases with no gene match: 12. DNA for the CDR3: TGTGCCAGCAGCCCTATCTTAGCAGGGGGAGACTACGAGCAGTACTTC. As protein: CASSPILAGGDYEQYF.

This chain links TRBV11-1 with TRBJ2-7, with TRBD1 as a possible D gene (6 bases). V was cut by 5 bases and J by 2 bases, with 16 bases left in between. The CDR3 loop spans 15 amino acids. The germline V gene encodes CDR1 SGHAT and CDR2 FQDESV (reference sequence). CDR3 region: CASSPTTGSPYEQYF. The CDR3 bases are TGTGCCAGCAGCCCAACGACAGGTTCTCCCTACGAGCAGTACTTC.

The chain recombines TRBV30 with TRBJ2-7, with no clear D. The CDR3 length is 13 residues. V lost 2 bases to trimming and J lost 1 base, with 9 bases between them. Germline CDR1 GTSNPN, CDR2 SVGIG (reference sequence). The CDR3 sequence is CAWSPGLSYEQYF. CDR3 DNA: TGTGCCTGGAGTCCAGGTTTGTCCTACGAGCAGTACTTC.

The chain links TRBV30 to TRBJ2-1; 12 bases map to TRBD2. V trimming: 3 bases; J trimming: 5 bases; junction bases outside the gene matches: 14. CDR1 is GTSNPN and CDR2 is SVGIG in the germline V gene (reference sequence). The CDR3 is 18 amino acids. The CDR3 here is CAWSSGLAGGQRDNEQFF. For the CDR3, the DNA is TGTGCCTGGAGCTCGGGTCTAGCGGGGGGGCAGAGGGACAATGAGCAGTTCTTC.

The chain is built from TRBV27 and TRBJ1-5, with 11 bases matching TRBD1. This CDR3 contains 18 residues. J lost 0 bases, V lost 5 bases, and 9 bases had no gene match. The V gene's germline CDR1 is MNHEY and CDR2 SMNVEV (reference sequence). CDR3 DNA: TGTGCCAGCAGTCTGGCGGACAGGGGGCCTGATAGCAATCAGCCCCAGCATTTT. Translation gives CASSLADRGPDSNQPQHF.

The genes are TRBV28 and TRBJ2-6; D gene unclear. V lost 7 bases and J lost 1, with 8 bases in between. The CDR3 has 14 amino acids. CDR1 is MDHEN, CDR2 SYDVKM, per germline. CDR3 bases: TGTGCCAGCACCTCGGGTTCTGGGGCCAACGTCCTGACTTTC. Encoded protein: CASTSGSGANVLTF. The complete variable domain, with remaining parts taken from reference TRBV28 and TRBJ2-6, reads DVKVTQSSRYLVKRTGEKVFLECVQDMDHENMFWYRQDPGLGLRLIYFSYDVKMKEKGDIPEGYSVSREKKERFSLILESASTNQTSMYLCASTSGSGANVLTFGAGSRLTVL.

The chain uses TRBV5-6 and TRBJ1-2; possible D gene TRBD1, 5 bases. Trimming cost V 4 bases and J 2 bases, with 15 bases left between them. Germline V gives CDR1 SGHDT, CDR2 YYEEEE. The CDR3 is 15 amino acids. As DNA, the CDR3 is TGTGCCAGCAGCCCGGGCGGGGGTCTCAACTATGGCTACACCTTC. The encoded protein is CASSPGGGLNYGYTF.

The CDR3 sequence: CATMGKPEAFF. In DNA, the CDR3 is TGTGCCACCATGGGCAAGCCTGAAGCTTTCTTT. The V call is TRBV28, the J call TRBJ1-1; D unclear. Germline V gene lookup returns CDR1 MDHEN and CDR2 SYDVKM. CDR3 length equals 11 residues. V shed 10 bases and J shed 6 bases, with 12 bases lying between them.

The CDR3 protein is CASSLGPMEYGYTF. CDR3 nucleotide sequence: TGCGCCAGCAGCTTGGGACCGATGGAGTATGGCTACACCTTC. The chain carries TRBV5-1 and TRBJ1-2, with no clear D. V gave up 0 bases and J gave up 5 bases, with 11 bases separating them. The CDR3 is 14 amino acids. CDR1 and CDR2 (germline): SGHRS, YFSETQ. The complete variable domain, with remaining parts taken from reference TRBV5-1 and TRBJ1-2, reads KAGVTQTPRYLIKTRGQQVTLSCSPISGHRSVSWYQQTPGQGLQFLFEYFSETQRNKGNFPGRFSGRQFSNSRSEMNVSTLELGDSALYLCASSLGPMEYGYTFGSGTRLTVV.

The J gene is TRBJ1-5, the V gene TRBV6-5; 8 positions agree with TRBD1. Germline CDR1 is MNHEY and CDR2 is SVGAGI. The CDR3 loop spans 15 amino acids. V was clipped by 6 bases and J by 4 bases; unmatched bases: 8. Here the CDR3 DNA reads TGTGCCAGCAGAGTCGACAGGGGAGGTAATCAGCCCCAGCATTTT. Its translation is CASRVDRGGNQPQHF.

This rearrangement joins TRBV25-1 to TRBJ2-5, with D perhaps matching TRBD1 (6 bases). CDR1 is MGHDK, CDR2 SYGVNS, per germline. V gave up 11 bases and J gave up 5 bases, with 18 bases separating them. The length of the CDR3 is 13 residues. In DNA form, the CDR3 reads TGTGCCGGTTCGGGGCAGGGGCTCGAGACCCAGTACTTC. As protein: CAGSGQGLETQYF. Combining the CDR3 with reference TRBV25-1 and TRBJ2-5 gives the whole variable domain EADIYQTPRYLVIGTGKKITLECSQTMGHDKMYWYQQDPGMELHLIHYSYGVNSTEKGDLSSESTVSRIRTEHFPLTLESARPSHTSQYLCAGSGQGLETQYFGPGTRLLVL.

This sequence joins TRBV2 and TRBJ1-2, with a tentative D call TRBD1 (5 bases). The CDR3 is made up of 15 amino acids. Trimming removed 0 bases at V and 2 bases at J, with 10 bases between. The V gene's germline CDR1 is SNHLY and CDR2 FYNNEI. The DNA of the CDR3 is TGTGCCAGCAGTGAAGCTCTAAACAGGAACTATGGCTACACCTTC. It encodes CASSEALNRNYGYTF.

CDR3: CASSIPRRADEQFF. The CDR3 DNA reads TGTGCCAGTAGTATACCCCGCAGGGCCGATGAGCAGTTCTTC. The chain has TRBV19 and TRBJ2-1, with D perhaps TRBD1 (5 bases). This CDR3 is built from 14 residues. V was trimmed by 2 bases and J by 8 bases, leaving 13 bases between them. The germline CDR1 and CDR2 sequences are LNHDA and SQIVND (reference sequence).

For this clone: Its ends do not fully match the called genes, so a read error is possible. The J gene is TRBJ2-1, the V gene TRBV30; 9 bases line up with TRBD1. CDR3 length: 13 amino acids. Germline CDR1 GTSNPN, CDR2 SVGIG (reference sequence). The CDR3, as DNA: TGTGCCTGGACGAGGACAGGGGCGCAACGGGGGGTCTTC. As protein: CAWTRTGAQRGVF.

This chain uses TRBV4-2 with TRBJ2-7; 8 bases fit TRBD1. With 5 bases clipped from V and 0 bases from J, the junction kept 6 bases outside the gene matches. CDR3 length: 15 amino acids. CDR1 is LGHNA and CDR2 is YNFKEQ in the germline V gene. CDR3 region: CASSDRQGPSYEQYF. As DNA, the CDR3 is TGTGCCAGCAGCGACCGACAGGGGCCCTCCTACGAGCAGTACTTC.

The V gene is TRBV5-6, the J gene TRBJ1-2; 7 bases fit TRBD1. CDR1 is SGHDT, CDR2 YYEEEE, per germline. This CDR3 is 14 amino acids long. V was pared by 2 bases and J by 6 bases, with 7 bases of the junction left unmatched. The CDR3: CASSFNRGRNGYTF. The CDR3 nucleotides are TGTGCCAGCAGCTTCAACAGGGGTCGGAATGGCTACACCTTC.

V gene TRBV10-2 combines with J gene TRBJ2-4, with D tentatively TRBD2 (6 bases). The germline V and J ends were trimmed by 6 bases and 0 bases, with 15 bases remaining between them. CDR3 length: 16 amino acids. From germline, CDR1 is WSHSY and CDR2 SAAADI. This CDR3 reads CASRGTFELAKNIQYF. DNA of the CDR3: TGCGCCAGCAGAGGGACTTTCGAACTAGCCAAAAACATTCAGTACTTC.

The genes are TRBV7-6 and TRBJ2-7; 9 bases line up with TRBD1. Looked up from germline, CDR1 is SGHVS and CDR2 is FNYEAQ. J was trimmed by 2 bases and V by 5 bases; bases with no gene match: 19. This CDR3 has 19 amino acids. The CDR3 spells CASSQRGLTGGEGPYEQYF. The CDR3 nucleotides read TGTGCCAGCAGCCAAAGGGGATTAACAGGGGGCGAGGGCCCCTACGAGCAGTACTTC.

This chain links TRBV6-5 with TRBJ2-7; perhaps TRBD2 as D (6 bases). The CDR3 contains 12 residues. Trimming stripped 6 bases from V and 0 bases from J, with 6 bases between. Germline CDR1 and CDR2: MNHEY and SVGAGI. The CDR3 coding sequence is TGTGCCAGCAGGGGGGGCTCCTACGAGCAGTACTTC. It specifies CASRGGSYEQYF.

The V and J genes are TRBV5-6 and TRBJ2-1, with D perhaps TRBD2 (6 bases). Trimming took off 1 base at V and 2 bases at J, with 19 bases between the two ends. This CDR3 comprises 18 residues. In germline, CDR1 is SGHDT, CDR2 YYEEEE. For the CDR3, the DNA is TGTGCCAGCAGCTTGCGTAACCTCCGGGGCGGGACCTACAATGAGCAGTTCTTC. It specifies CASSLRNLRGGTYNEQFF. Full variable domain (missing parts from reference TRBV5-6 and TRBJ2-1): DAGVTQSPTHLIKTRGQQVTLRCSPKSGHDTVSWYQQALGQGPQFIFQYYEEEERQRGNFPDRFSGHQFPNYSSELNVNALLLGDSALYLCASSLRNLRGGTYNEQFFGPGTRLTVL.

V usage is TRBV29-1 and J usage is TRBJ1-5; no reliable D call. This CDR3 comprises 10 residues. With 4 bases removed from V and 5 bases from J, the gap between germline ends came to 3 bases. Germline CDR1 is SQVTM and CDR2 is ANQGSEA. For the CDR3, the DNA is TGCAGCGTTGGAGATCAGCCCCAGCATTTT. It specifies CSVGDQPQHF. Drawing the rest from reference TRBV29-1 and TRBJ1-5, the complete variable domain is SAVISQKPSRDICQRGTSLTIQCQVDSQVTMMFWYRQQPGQSLTLIATANQGSEATYESGFVIDKFPISRPNLTFSTLTVSNMSPEDSSIYLCSVGDQPQHFGDGTRLSIL.

The chain carries TRBV2 and TRBJ2-2; the match to TRBD1 covers 8 bases. This CDR3 is 17 amino acids long. Trimming cost V 10 bases and J 5 bases; bases outside gene matches: 18. Looked up from germline, CDR1 is SNHLY and CDR2 is FYNNEI. The CDR3 is CATKGTGWGGFTGELFF. CDR3 nucleotides: TGTGCCACCAAAGGGACAGGATGGGGAGGATTTACCGGGGAGCTGTTTTTT.

The genes are TRBV19 and TRBJ1-5, with D possibly being TRBD1 (5 bases). The germline V and J ends were trimmed by 1 base and 4 bases, with 11 bases remaining between them. The CDR3 is 15 amino acids. Germline V CDR1 and CDR2: LNHDA, SQIVND (reference sequence). The CDR3 sequence: CASSIVGAVNQPQHF. CDR3 sequence (DNA): TGTGCCAGTAGTATAGTAGGGGCAGTTAATCAGCCCCAGCATTTT.

V and J are TRBV9 and TRBJ2-3; TRBD2 matches 12 bases. The CDR3 runs 16 residues. V gave up 2 bases and J gave up 6 bases; unmatched junction bases: 7. Germline CDR1 and CDR2: SGDLS and YYNGEE. The CDR3 DNA reads as TGTGCCAGCAGCGTTTCCCTCGGACTAGCGGGGGATACGCAGTATTTT. Amino acid sequence: CASSVSLGLAGDTQYF.

The chain employs TRBV28 and TRBJ1-6, with 8 bases aligning to TRBD1. V shed 5 bases and J 7 bases; nucleotides not matched to a gene: 7. The germline V gene encodes CDR1 MDHEN and CDR2 SYDVKM. CDR3 size: 15 residues. The CDR3 here is CASSLPTGGNSPLHF. The CDR3 region has the DNA TGTGCCAGCAGTCTACCCACAGGGGGGAATTCACCCCTCCACTTT.

The chain has TRBV18 and TRBJ2-1; 15 positions agree with TRBD2. After removal of 2 bases from V and 5 bases from J, the junction contained 4 bases not matched to a gene. This CDR3 contains 17 residues. Germline CDR1 is KGHSH and CDR2 is LQKENI. This chain's CDR3 is CASSPRTSGRDDNEQFF. The CDR3 nucleotides read TGTGCCAGCTCACCAAGGACTAGCGGGAGGGACGACAATGAGCAGTTCTTC.

The chain joins TRBV19 to TRBJ2-3; weak D call: TRBD1 (6 bases). The CDR3 sequence is 13 residues long. V was trimmed by 3 bases and J by 3 bases, leaving 7 bases between them. Germline V gene lookup returns CDR1 LNHDA and CDR2 SQIVND (reference sequence). CDR3 sequence: CASSITGTDTQYF. The CDR3 nucleotides are TGTGCCAGTAGTATCACAGGGACAGATACGCAGTATTTT.